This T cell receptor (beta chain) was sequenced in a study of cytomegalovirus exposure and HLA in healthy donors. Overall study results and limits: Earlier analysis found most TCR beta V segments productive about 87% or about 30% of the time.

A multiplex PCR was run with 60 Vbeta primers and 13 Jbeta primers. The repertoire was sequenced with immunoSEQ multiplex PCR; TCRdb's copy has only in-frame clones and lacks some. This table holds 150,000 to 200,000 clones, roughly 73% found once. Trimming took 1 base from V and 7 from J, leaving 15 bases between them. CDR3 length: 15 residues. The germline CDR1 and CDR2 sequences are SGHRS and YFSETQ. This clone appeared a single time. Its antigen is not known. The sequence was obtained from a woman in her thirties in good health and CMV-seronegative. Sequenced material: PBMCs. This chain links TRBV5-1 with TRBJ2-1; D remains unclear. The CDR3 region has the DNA TGCGCCAGCAGCTTGACTACGGCTGTAAGGAATGAGCAGTTCTTC. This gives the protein CASSLTTAVRNEQFF.